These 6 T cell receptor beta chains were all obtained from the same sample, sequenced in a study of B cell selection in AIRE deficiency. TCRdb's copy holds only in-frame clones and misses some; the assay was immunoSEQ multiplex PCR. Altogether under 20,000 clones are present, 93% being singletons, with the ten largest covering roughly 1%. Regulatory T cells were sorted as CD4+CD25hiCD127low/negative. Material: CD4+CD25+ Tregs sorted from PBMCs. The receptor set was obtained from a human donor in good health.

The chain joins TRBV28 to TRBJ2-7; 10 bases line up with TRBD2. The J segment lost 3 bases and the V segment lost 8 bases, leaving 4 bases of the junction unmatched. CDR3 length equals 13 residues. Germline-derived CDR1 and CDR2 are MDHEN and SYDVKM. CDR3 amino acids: CASGQREGYEQYF. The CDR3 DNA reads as TGTGCCAGCGGACAGCGGGAGGGCTACGAGCAGTACTTC.

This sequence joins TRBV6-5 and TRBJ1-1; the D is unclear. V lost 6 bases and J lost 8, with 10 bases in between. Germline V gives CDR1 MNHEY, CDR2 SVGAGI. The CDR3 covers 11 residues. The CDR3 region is CASSTLGEAFF. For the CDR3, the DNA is TGTGCCAGCAGCACCCTGGGAGAAGCTTTCTTT.

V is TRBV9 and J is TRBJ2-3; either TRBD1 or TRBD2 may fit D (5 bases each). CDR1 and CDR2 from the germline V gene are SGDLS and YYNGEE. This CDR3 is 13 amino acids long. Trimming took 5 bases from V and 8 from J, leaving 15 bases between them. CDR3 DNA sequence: TGTGCCAGCAGTCCCAGAACTGGGGGTACGCAGTATTTT. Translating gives CASSPRTGGTQYF.

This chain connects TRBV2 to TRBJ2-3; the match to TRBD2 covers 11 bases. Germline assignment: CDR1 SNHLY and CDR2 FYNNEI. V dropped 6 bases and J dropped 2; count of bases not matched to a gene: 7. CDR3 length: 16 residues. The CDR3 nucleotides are TGTGCCAGCAGGTCCGGGACTAGCGGACCCACAGATACGCAGTATTTT. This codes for CASRSGTSGPTDTQYF.

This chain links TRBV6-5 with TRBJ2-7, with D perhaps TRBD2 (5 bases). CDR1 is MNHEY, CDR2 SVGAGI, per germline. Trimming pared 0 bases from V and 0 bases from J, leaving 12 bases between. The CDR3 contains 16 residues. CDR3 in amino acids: CASSYSRAASSYEQYF. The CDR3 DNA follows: TGTGCCAGCAGTTACTCCCGAGCGGCGAGCTCCTACGAGCAGTACTTC.

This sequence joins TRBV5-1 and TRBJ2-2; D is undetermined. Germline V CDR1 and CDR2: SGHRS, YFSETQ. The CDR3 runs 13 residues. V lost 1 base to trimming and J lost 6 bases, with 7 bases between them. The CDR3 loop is CASSLLGPGELFF. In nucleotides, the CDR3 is TGCGCCAGCAGCTTGTTGGGTCCCGGGGAGCTGTTTTTT. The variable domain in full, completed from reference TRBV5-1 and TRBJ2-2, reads KAGVTQTPRYLIKTRGQQVTLSCSPISGHRSVSWYQQTPGQGLQFLFEYFSETQRNKGNFPGRFSGRQFSNSRSEMNVSTLELGDSALYLCASSLLGPGELFFGEGSRLTVL.